At least ten counts were recorded for the clone carrying this TCR beta chain. Sorted-subset replicate PCR reactions were performed with about 210 ng DNA, corresponding to about 30,000 T cell genomes. Study processing details: Without quality scores, immunoSEQ junctional reads could not be filtered like full-length reads. The method was immunoSEQ multiplex PCR; TCRdb's version includes in-frame clones alone and lacks a portion of them. V and J calls and clone size are as listed in that table; D and trimming were resolved from the DNA. The repertoire holds about 1 million clones, with about 76% as singletons. Germline V gene sequence: CDR1 MNHEY, CDR2 SMNVEV (reference sequence). V was pared by 2 bases and J by 0 bases, with 2 bases of the junction left unmatched. CDR3 size: 16 residues. The data were obtained in a study of shared clonotypes between healthy human individuals. Study-wide context: A couple of women and a few men aged 18 to 49 served as donors.

This TCR was sampled from a man younger than 35 in good health. The sequenced sample consisted of memory CD4+ T cells sorted from blood. Noted subset: CD45RA-negative fraction. This chain links TRBV27 with TRBJ2-1; TRBD2 agrees at 9 bases. The CDR3 nucleotides read TGTGCCAGCAGTTTAGTTAGCGGGAGCTCCTACAATGAGCAGTTCTTC. It codes for CASSLVSGSSYNEQFF.